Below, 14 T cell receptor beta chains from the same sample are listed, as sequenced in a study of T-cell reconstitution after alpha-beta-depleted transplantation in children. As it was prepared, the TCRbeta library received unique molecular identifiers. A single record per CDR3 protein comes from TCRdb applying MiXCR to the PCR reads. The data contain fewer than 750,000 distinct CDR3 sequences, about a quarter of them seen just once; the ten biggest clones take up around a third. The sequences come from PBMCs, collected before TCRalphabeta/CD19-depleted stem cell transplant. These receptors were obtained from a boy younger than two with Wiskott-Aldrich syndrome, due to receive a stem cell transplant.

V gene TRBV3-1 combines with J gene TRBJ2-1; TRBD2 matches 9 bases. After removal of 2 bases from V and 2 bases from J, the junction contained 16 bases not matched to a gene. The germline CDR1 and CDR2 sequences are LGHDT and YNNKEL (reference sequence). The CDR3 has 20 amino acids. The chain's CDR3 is CASSQPISPIAGDTYNEQFF. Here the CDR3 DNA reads TGTGCCAGCAGCCAACCCATATCCCCGATAGCGGGAGATACCTACAATGAGCAGTTCTTC.

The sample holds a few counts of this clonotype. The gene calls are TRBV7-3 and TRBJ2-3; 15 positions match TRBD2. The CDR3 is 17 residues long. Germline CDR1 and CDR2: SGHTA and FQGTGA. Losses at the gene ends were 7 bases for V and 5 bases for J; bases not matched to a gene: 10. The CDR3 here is CASISGTSGRMKDTQYF. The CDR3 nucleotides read TGTGCCAGCATCTCCGGGACTAGCGGGAGGATGAAAGATACGCAGTATTTT.

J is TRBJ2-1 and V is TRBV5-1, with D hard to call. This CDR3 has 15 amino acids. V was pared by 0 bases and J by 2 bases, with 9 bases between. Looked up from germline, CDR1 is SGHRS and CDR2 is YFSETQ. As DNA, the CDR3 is TGCGCCAGCAGCTTGGTCGCTGCGACCTACAATGAGCAGTTCTTC. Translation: CASSLVAATYNEQFF. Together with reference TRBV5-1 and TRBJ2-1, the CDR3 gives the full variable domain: KAGVTQTPRYLIKTRGQQVTLSCSPISGHRSVSWYQQTPGQGLQFLFEYFSETQRNKGNFPGRFSGRQFSNSRSEMNVSTLELGDSALYLCASSLVAATYNEQFFGPGTRLTVL.

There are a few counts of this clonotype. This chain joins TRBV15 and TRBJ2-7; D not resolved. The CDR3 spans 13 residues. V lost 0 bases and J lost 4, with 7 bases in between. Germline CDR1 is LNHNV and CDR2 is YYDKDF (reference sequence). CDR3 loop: CATSRDDGYEQYF. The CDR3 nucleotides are TGTGCCACCAGCAGAGATGACGGGTACGAGCAGTACTTC.

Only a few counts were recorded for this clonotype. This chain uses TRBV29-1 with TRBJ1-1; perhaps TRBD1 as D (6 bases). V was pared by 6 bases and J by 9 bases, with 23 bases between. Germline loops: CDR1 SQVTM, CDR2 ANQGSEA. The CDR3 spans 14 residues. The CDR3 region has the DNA TGCAGCGTGGGGGGCGTGTTGGGTAGGGGAAAAGCTTTCTTT. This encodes CSVGGVLGRGKAFF.

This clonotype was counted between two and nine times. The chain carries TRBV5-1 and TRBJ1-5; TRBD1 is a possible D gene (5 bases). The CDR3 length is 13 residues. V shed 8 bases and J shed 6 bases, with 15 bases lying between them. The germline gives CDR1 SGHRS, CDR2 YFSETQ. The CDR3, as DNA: TGCGCCAGGTCCGGGGGTTGGACTCAGCCCCAGCATTTT. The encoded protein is CARSGGWTQPQHF.

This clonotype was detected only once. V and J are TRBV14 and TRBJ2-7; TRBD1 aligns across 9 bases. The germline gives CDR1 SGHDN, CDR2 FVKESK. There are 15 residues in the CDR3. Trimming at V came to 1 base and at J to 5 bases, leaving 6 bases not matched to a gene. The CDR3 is CASSQGGTGFDEQYF. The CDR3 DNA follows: TGTGCCAGCAGCCAAGGGGGGACAGGGTTCGACGAGCAGTACTTC.

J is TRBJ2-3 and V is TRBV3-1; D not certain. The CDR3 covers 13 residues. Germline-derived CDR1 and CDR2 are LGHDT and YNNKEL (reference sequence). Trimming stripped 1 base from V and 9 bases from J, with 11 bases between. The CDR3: CASSQVLGGTQYF. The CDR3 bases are TGTGCCAGCAGCCAAGTTTTGGGTGGGACGCAGTATTTT.

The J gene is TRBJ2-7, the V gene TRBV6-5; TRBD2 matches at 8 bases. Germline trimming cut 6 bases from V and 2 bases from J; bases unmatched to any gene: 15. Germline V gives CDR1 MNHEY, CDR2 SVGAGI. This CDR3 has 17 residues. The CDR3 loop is CASSLSLIPGLAYEQYF. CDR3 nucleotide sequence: TGTGCCAGCAGCTTATCTTTAATTCCGGGACTAGCCTACGAGCAGTACTTC.

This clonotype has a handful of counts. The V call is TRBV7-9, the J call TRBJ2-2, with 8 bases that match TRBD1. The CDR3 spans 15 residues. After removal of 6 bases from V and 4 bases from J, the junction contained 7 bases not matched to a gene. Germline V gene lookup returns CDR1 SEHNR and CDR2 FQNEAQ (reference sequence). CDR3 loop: CASRPKTGATGELFF. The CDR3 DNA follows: TGTGCCAGCAGACCAAAGACAGGGGCCACCGGGGAGCTGTTTTTT.

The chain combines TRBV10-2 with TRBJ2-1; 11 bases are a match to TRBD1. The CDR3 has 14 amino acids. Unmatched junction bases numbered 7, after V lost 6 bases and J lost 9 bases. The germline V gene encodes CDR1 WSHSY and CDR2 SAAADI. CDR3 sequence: CASRRGTGGLEQFF. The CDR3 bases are TGCGCCAGCAGGAGGGGGACAGGGGGTCTTGAGCAGTTCTTC.

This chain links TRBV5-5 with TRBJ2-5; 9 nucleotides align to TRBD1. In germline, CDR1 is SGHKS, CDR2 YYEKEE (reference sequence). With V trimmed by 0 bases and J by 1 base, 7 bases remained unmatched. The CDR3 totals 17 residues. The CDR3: CASSLVGTGSFQETQYF. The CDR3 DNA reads TGTGCCAGCAGCTTGGTGGGGACAGGGTCCTTCCAAGAGACCCAGTACTTC.

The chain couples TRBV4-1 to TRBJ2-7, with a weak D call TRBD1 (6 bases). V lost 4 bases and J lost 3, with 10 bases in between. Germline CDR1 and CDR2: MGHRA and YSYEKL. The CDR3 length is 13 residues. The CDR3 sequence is CASSPGVGYEQYF. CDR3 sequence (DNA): TGCGCCAGCAGCCCAGGGGTAGGCTACGAGCAGTACTTC.

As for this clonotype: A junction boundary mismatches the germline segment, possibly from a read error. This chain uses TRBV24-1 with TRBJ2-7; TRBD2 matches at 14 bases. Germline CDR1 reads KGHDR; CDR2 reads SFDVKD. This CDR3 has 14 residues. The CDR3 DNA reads TGCAGTGCCCGGACTAGCGGGAGGTTCTACGAGCAGTACTTC. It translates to CSARTSGRFYEQYF.